This T cell receptor (beta chain) was captured in a study of cytomegalovirus exposure and HLA in healthy donors. Primers for the PCR totalled 60 Vbeta and 13 Jbeta. The method was immunoSEQ multiplex PCR; TCRdb's version includes in-frame clones alone and lacks a portion of them. This table has 110,000 or so clones, roughly four fifths appearing once. This receptor was identified in a middle-aged woman in good health and CMV-seropositive. Sequencing input: PBMCs.

The CDR3 here is CASRGRDPYEQYF. The CDR3 nucleotides are TGTGCCAGCAGGGGGAGGGACCCATACGAGCAGTACTTC. The chain links TRBV2 to TRBJ2-7; 7 bases agree with TRBD2. The germline CDR1 and CDR2 sequences are SNHLY and FYNNEI. Trimming took 6 bases from V and 4 from J; bases not matched to a gene: 6. This CDR3 comprises 13 residues.